The T cell receptor beta chain under discussion was sequenced for a study of glioma-infiltrating T cells after dendritic cell vaccination. As for the study in general: Three intradermal dendritic cell vaccine injections were given every two weeks.

The CDR3 length is 16 residues. The V segment lost 2 bases and the J segment 8 bases; nucleotides outside the gene matches: 9. CDR1 and CDR2 from the germline V gene are SGDLS and YYNGEE. Before vaccination, two weeks after the third vaccination, and at progression, PBMC were collected. The immunoSEQ assay amplified TCRB CDR3 from up to about 2 ug DNA. The PCR used 60 V beta and 13 J beta primers. Only in-frame clones appear in the TCRdb table, and some are missing; sequencing was by immunoSEQ multiplex PCR. Among 55,000 to 75,000 clones listed, about 86% were seen once. This chain uses TRBV9 with TRBJ2-1; 11 bases agree with TRBD2. The sequencing here drew on blood, taken before dendritic cell vaccination. The origin of this receptor is a human donor with glioblastoma. Here the CDR3 DNA reads TGTGCCAGCAGCGTCAGTACTAGCGGGGGTCGGGATGAGCAGTTCTTC. Its protein is CASSVSTSGGRDEQFF.